The rows below give T cell receptor beta chains drawn from one sample of a study of regulatory T cells in long-lasting Graves disease. TCRdb re-analysed the multiplex PCR reads in MiXCR, keeping a single row per CDR3 protein. In the table there are roughly 530,000 distinct CDR3 sequences, about 16% of which are singletons. The same data also went into a second study, on T cells in Graves' hyperthyroidism and ophthalmopathy.

Here the sequenced sample was peripheral blood mononuclear cells (PBMCs), taken at new diagnosis, from a patient treated with antithyroid drugs. These receptors all stem from a middle-aged woman with Graves disease. Each CDR3 is given with its conserved first and last residue. A D gene is named only where the DNA matches it firmly. Where a row states a size, it is once, few, many or the class of an expanded clone; other rows omit it.

V gene	J gene	clone size	D gene	CDR3 DNA	CDR3 protein
TRBV6-5	TRBJ2-2	few	TRBD2	TGTGCCAGCAGTTATCGGGGGACTAGCCGCTACACCGGGGAGCTGTTTTTT	CASSYRGTSRYTGELFF
TRBV24-1	TRBJ2-5	-	TRBD2	TGTGCCACCAGTGATCCTGGTAGCGGGGACCGTGGAGAGACCCAGTACTTC	CATSDPGSGDRGETQYF
TRBV5-1	TRBJ1-1	-	TRBD1	TGCGCCAGCAGCCCTGACAGGGAAACTGAAGCTTTCTTT	CASSPDRETEAFF
TRBV2	TRBJ1-1	many	-	TGTGCCAGCAGTGTGGGTCGGGGGCGAGGCACTGAAGCTTTCTTT	CASSVGRGRGTEAFF
TRBV4-2	TRBJ2-5	-	TRBD2	TGTGCCAGCAGCCAGAGAGCGGGGGAGCCCAGAGAGACCCAGTACTTC	CASSQRAGEPRETQYF
TRBV19	TRBJ1-1	-	TRBD1	TGTGCCAGCTTTCCAGACCGACAGGGCCGAGAAGCTTTCTTT	CASFPDRQGREAFF
TRBV20-1	TRBJ2-1	many	-	TGCAGTGCTACCGGGGGGCTTTACAATGAGCAGTTCTTC	CSATGGLYNEQFF
TRBV12-3/TRBV12-4	TRBJ2-7	many	TRBD1	TGTGCCAGCAGTCCCCCAGGCTACAGGGGAGCCTACGAGCAGTACTTC	CASSPPGYRGAYEQYF
TRBV6-1	TRBJ1-6	many	TRBD1	TGTGCCAGCAGTGAAACGGTGACAGGGAAACTCCACTTT	CASSETVTGKLHF
TRBV20-1	TRBJ2-5	many	TRBD2	TGCAGTGCGAGGACTAGCGGGGGCGAGACCCAGTACTTC	CSARTSGGETQYF
TRBV4-2	TRBJ2-1	-	TRBD2	TGTGCCAGCAGCCAGGCTTCACTAGCGGGGGTGAACAATGAGCAGTTCTTC	CASSQASLAGVNNEQFF
TRBV5-4	TRBJ2-7	-	TRBD1	TGTGCCGCGAGGACAGGGGGAGTGGACGAGCAGTACTTC	CAARTGGVDEQYF
TRBV18	TRBJ1-1	many	TRBD1	TGTGCCAGCTCACTAGGGACAGGGCTAGACACTGAAGCTTTCTTT	CASSLGTGLDTEAFF
TRBV28	TRBJ1-5	many	-	TGTGCCAGCAGTTTATTTGGGGCGGTAGCGGATCAGCCCCAGCATTTT	CASSLFGAVADQPQHF
TRBV11-3	TRBJ2-3	many	-	TGTGCCAGCAGCTTAGATGGAATAGCCGGGTATACGCAGTATTTT	CASSLDGIAGYTQYF
TRBV6-1	TRBJ1-1	many	TRBD1	TGTGCCAGCCTGGGACAGATTTACACTGAAGCTTTCTTT	CASLGQIYTEAFF
TRBV30	TRBJ2-1	few	TRBD1	TGTGCCTGGAGTGTACTCTTCTACCGGGACAGGGACTTTGGGCAGTTCTTC	CAWSVLFYRDRDFGQFF
TRBV10-3	TRBJ2-1	many	TRBD2	TGTGCCATCAGTGAGTCCGAACTAGCGGGGTCCTACAATGAGCAGTTCTTC	CAISESELAGSYNEQFF
TRBV27	TRBJ2-5	many	-	TGTGCCAGCAGTCCCCGACTTCAGGTCGGGGAGACCCAGTACTTC	CASSPRLQVGETQYF
TRBV7-9	TRBJ1-2	few	-	TGTGCCGGCACCGGGCGGGTAAACTATGGCTACACCTTC	CAGTGRVNYGYTF
TRBV29-1	TRBJ2-7	few	-	TGCAGCGTTATACGGGACACGGACTACGAGCAGTACTTC	CSVIRDTDYEQYF
TRBV12-3/TRBV12-4	TRBJ2-7	-	-	TGTGCCAGCAGTTTTGGGCAGGGAATCTACGAGCAGTACTTC	CASSFGQGIYEQYF
TRBV4-1	TRBJ1-1	-	TRBD1	TGCGCCAGCAGCCAAGGCCAGGGACAGAAAGTCGGGGCTTTCTTT	CASSQGQGQKVGAFF
TRBV30	TRBJ2-2	many	TRBD2	TGTGCCTGGAGTCTGCCGAAGCGGGGGAACACCGGGGAGCTGTTTTTT	CAWSLPKRGNTGELFF
TRBV4-1	TRBJ2-1	-	TRBD2	TGCGCCAGCAGCCTCCGGACTAGCGGGGGGGCCCCCTACAATGAGCAGTTCTTC	CASSLRTSGGAPYNEQFF
TRBV9	TRBJ2-5	many	TRBD2	TGTGCCAGCAACCAGGGCGGGGGGTACCAAGAGACCCAGTACTTC	CASNQGGGYQETQYF
TRBV20-1	TRBJ2-2	few	-	TGCAGTGCTAGAAACCCCGGACAGACGAACACCGGGGAGCTGTTTTTT	CSARNPGQTNTGELFF
TRBV30	TRBJ2-1	many	-	TGTGCCTGGAGGCCAGGGTACATCACTGAGCAGTTCTTC	CAWRPGYITEQFF
TRBV20-1	TRBJ2-1	-	-	TGCAGTGCCGACACATGGGGCGGAAACAATGAGCAGTTCTTC	CSADTWGGNNEQFF
TRBV7-9	TRBJ2-5	many	-	TGTGCCAGCAGACCCGCTAGCGTACGGTCGGAGACCCAGTACTTC	CASRPASVRSETQYF
TRBV30	TRBJ1-5	many	-	TGTGCCTGGAGTGTGGTAGGTAGCAATCAGCCCCAGCATTTT	CAWSVVGSNQPQHF
TRBV29-1	TRBJ1-1	-	-	TGCAGCGTATGGTGGGGCACTGAAGCTTCCTTT	CSVWWGTEASF
TRBV29-1	TRBJ2-2	many	-	TGCAGCGTTGAAGGCGAGGAACGAGGGTTCGCCGGGGAGCTGTTTTTT	CSVEGEERGFAGELFF
TRBV6-2/TRBV6-3	TRBJ1-1	many	-	TGTGCCAGCAGTTACTCACAGGGAGCGTCCACTGAAGCTTTCTTT	CASSYSQGASTEAFF
TRBV9	TRBJ2-7	few	-	TGTGCCAGCAGCCCCTGGGAGGGACACCCCAATTCATACGAGCAGTACTTC	CASSPWEGHPNSYEQYF
TRBV6-1	TRBJ1-1	many	TRBD1	TGTGCCAGCATCACAGGGGGCACTGAAGCTTTCTTT	CASITGGTEAFF
TRBV30	TRBJ2-6	few	TRBD1	TGTGCCTGGACAGGGGACAGCTCTGGGGCCAACGTCCTGACTTTC	CAWTGDSSGANVLTF
TRBV6-2/TRBV6-3	TRBJ2-4	-	TRBD2	TGTGCCAGCAGTTACTCCACGGGGGGACCAAACATTCAGTACTTC	CASSYSTGGPNIQYF
TRBV28	TRBJ1-2	many	-	TGTGCCAGCAGTTTGGAGTGGATGCACTATGGCTACACCTTC	CASSLEWMHYGYTF
TRBV20-1	TRBJ1-2	many	-	TGCAGTGCTAGAGATCGCCTGGGGGGCTACACCTTC	CSARDRLGGYTF
TRBV20-1	TRBJ2-5	many	TRBD1	TGCAGTGCTAGAGACGCCGGGACAGGGGAACAAGAGACCCAGTACTTC	CSARDAGTGEQETQYF
TRBV2	TRBJ2-2	many	-	TGTGCCACCCAGGAGATTCCAGGCGACACCGGGGAGCTGTTTTTT	CATQEIPGDTGELFF
TRBV5-1	TRBJ1-4	-	TRBD1	TGCGCCAGCAGCCTGGCCCCGACAGGGGGTGAAAAACTGTTTTTT	CASSLAPTGGEKLFF
TRBV2	TRBJ2-7	many	TRBD2	TGTGCCAGCAGTCCCCCGGGACTACACTACGAGCAGTACTTC	CASSPPGLHYEQYF
TRBV2	TRBJ2-7	-	TRBD1	TGTGCCAGCAGCTCCACTTCGGGACAGCGGTTCGAGCAGTACTTC	CASSSTSGQRFEQYF
TRBV3-1	TRBJ1-2	many	-	TGTGCCAGCAGCCAAGGTTTCGGAGGCTACACCTTC	CASSQGFGGYTF
TRBV10-3	TRBJ2-1	few	TRBD2	TGTGCCATCAGTGAGTCGATAGGATTACTAGCGGACAATGAGCAGTTCTTC	CAISESIGLLADNEQFF
TRBV18	TRBJ1-5	-	-	TGTGCCAGCTCACCTAAAGGAGGGGTGAGCAATCAGCCCCAGCATTTT	CASSPKGGVSNQPQHF
TRBV15	TRBJ1-3	-	-	TGTGCCACCAGCAGAGATCGGGGAAACACCATATATTTT	CATSRDRGNTIYF
TRBV20-1	TRBJ1-2	many	-	TGCAGTGCTACACCGACGGCACGCGGACTAGATGGCTACACCTTC	CSATPTARGLDGYTF
TRBV5-1	TRBJ2-5	-	TRBD2	TGCGCCAGCAGCTTACTGGCGGGGGTAACCCAGTACTTC	CASSLLAGVTQYF
TRBV5-5	TRBJ1-1	many	-	TGCGCCAGCACAACGGGGCCTATGAACACTGAAGCTTTCTTT	CASTTGPMNTEAFF
TRBV5-1	TRBJ2-7	few	-	TGCGCCAGCAGCTTGGACTCAGGGGAGTTTTACGAGCAGTACTTC	CASSLDSGEFYEQYF
TRBV20-1	TRBJ2-1	many	-	TGCAGTGCTCAAGCCCCGGGGAGCAATGAGCAGTTCTTC	CSAQAPGSNEQFF
TRBV2	TRBJ1-1	many	-	TGTGCCAGCAGTCGCGAGGGGGGCACTGAAGCTTTCTTT	CASSREGGTEAFF